This entry features one T cell receptor beta chain sequence. Its target is unknown. No conserved phenylalanine or tryptophan is present at the end of the CDR3, so a read error is the likely explanation. Amplification used 60 Vbeta primers and 13 Jbeta primers. Method: immunoSEQ multiplex PCR; TCRdb's copy keeps in-frame clones and lacks some. The table records fewer than 200,000 clones, 75% to 80% of them present only once. These data come from a study of cytomegalovirus exposure and HLA in healthy donors. Study details: A prior study identified 110 million or so unique TCR beta sequences from roughly 170 million T cells. Overall study findings and caveats: A cluster of highly shared sequence variants was likely a sequencing artifact.

Healthy bone marrow donors formed the donor group. This TCR came from a female donor in good health and CMV-seronegative. The sample consisted of PBMCs.

The chain's CDR3 is CSVEGRRDRSSYEQYL. CDR3 coding DNA: TGCAGCGTTGAAGGACGACGGGACAGGAGCTCCTACGAGCAGTACCTC. The chain uses TRBV29-1 and TRBJ2-7; TRBD1 matches 8 bases. The CDR3 has 16 amino acids. J lost 0 bases, V lost 1 base, and 8 bases had no gene match. Per the germline V gene, CDR1 is SQVTM and CDR2 is ANQGSEA.